This TCR beta chain comes out of a study of cytomegalovirus exposure and HLA in healthy donors. Turning to the study itself: In a later analysis, the 110 or so validation repertoires were reported to have used the same platform as the roughly 730 first-cohort repertoires. The study, taken as a whole, reports: Three of the chains that were CMV-associated were confirmed in vitro to be specific for CMV antigens. Cytomegalovirus-associated TCR beta chains were listed, numbering some 170.

With regard to this clone: What it binds is not known.

This CDR3 contains 15 residues. Germline V CDR1 and CDR2: SGHVS, FQNEAQ. The V and J ends lost 5 bases and 0 bases respectively, with 11 bases between them. Data came from immunoSEQ multiplex PCR; TCRdb stores just in-frame clones and leaves some out. The table has hundreds of thousands of clones, about 86% seen once. The donors were members of the validation cohort comprising over 90 subjects, separate from the roughly 650-subject first cohort. The sequencing sample was made of PBMCs. V usage is TRBV7-8 and J usage is TRBJ1-5; maybe TRBD1 (6 bases). The source is a woman under 40 in good health and CMV-seropositive. CDR3 DNA: TGTGCCAGCAGCACGTGGACAGATAGCAATCAGCCCCAGCATTTT. Residues: CASSTWTDSNQPQHF.